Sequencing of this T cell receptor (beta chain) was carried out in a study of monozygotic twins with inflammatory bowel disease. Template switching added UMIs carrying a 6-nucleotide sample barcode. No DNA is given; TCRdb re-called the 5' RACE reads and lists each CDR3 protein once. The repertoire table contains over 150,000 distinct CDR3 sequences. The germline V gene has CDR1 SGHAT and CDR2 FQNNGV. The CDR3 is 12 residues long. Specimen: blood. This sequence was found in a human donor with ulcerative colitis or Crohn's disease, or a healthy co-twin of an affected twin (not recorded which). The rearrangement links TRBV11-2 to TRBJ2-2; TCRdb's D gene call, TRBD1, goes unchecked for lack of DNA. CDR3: CASSPRVGELFF.